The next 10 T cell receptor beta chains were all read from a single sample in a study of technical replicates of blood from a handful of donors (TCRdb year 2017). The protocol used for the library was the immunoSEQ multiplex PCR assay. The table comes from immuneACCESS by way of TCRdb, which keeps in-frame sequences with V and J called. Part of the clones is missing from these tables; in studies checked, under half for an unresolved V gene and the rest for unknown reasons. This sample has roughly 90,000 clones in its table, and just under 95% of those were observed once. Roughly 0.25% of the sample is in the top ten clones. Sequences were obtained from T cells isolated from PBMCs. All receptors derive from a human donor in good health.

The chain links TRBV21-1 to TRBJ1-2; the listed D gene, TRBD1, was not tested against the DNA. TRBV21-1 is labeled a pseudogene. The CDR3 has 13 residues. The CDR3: CASTSDRSYGYTF. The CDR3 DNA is TGTGCCAGCACCTCGGACAGAAGCTATGGCTACACCTTC.

The DNA of the CDR3 is TGTGCCATCAGATTGGGGCAGAACACTGAAGCTTTCTTT. Protein: CAIRLGQNTEAFF. The chain joins TRBV10-3 to TRBJ1-1; maybe TRBD1 (5 bases). This CDR3 has 13 residues. The V and J ends lost 6 bases and 1 base respectively, with 9 bases between them. CDR1 ENHRY and CDR2 SYGVKD come from the germline V gene.

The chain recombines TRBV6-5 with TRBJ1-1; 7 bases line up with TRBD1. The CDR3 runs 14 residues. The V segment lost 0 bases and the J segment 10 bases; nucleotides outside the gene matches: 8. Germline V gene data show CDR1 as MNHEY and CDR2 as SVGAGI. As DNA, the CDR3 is TGTGCCAGCAGTTACTCAGAGGGGGCAGGTGGAGCTTTCTTT. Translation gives CASSYSEGAGGAFF.

The CDR3 DNA reads TGCGCCAGCAGCCAAGGCACTAGGCCGGGCAGGAGGGATCAGCCCCAGCATTTT. Its protein is CASSQGTRPGRRDQPQHF. This chain connects TRBV4-1 to TRBJ1-5, with D unclear. Trimming removed 1 base at V and 5 bases at J, with 21 bases between. Germline V gene lookup returns CDR1 MGHRA and CDR2 YSYEKL. The CDR3 consists of 18 residues.

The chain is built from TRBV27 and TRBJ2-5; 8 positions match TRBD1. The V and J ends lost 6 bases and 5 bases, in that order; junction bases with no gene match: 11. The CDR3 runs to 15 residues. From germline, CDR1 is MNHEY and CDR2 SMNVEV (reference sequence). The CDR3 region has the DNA TGTGCCAGCAGGGACGCCAGGGGGCGCCTGGAGACCCAGTACTTC. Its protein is CASRDARGRLETQYF.

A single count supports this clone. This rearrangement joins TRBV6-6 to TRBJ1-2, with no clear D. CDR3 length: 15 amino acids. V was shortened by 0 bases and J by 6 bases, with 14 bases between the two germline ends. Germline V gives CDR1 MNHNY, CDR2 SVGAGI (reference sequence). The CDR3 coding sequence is TGTGCCAGCAGTTACTCGGACTTAAGTGTAGATGGCTACACCTTC. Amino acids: CASSYSDLSVDGYTF.

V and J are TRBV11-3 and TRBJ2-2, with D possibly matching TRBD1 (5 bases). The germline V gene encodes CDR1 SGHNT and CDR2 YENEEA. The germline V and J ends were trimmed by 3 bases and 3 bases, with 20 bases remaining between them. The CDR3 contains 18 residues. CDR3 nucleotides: TGTGCCAGCAGCTTCGAGCAGTGGGGCAGGCCGTACACCGGGGAGCTGTTTTTT. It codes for CASSFEQWGRPYTGELFF.

CDR3 loop: CASSPGWRVYNEQFF. The CDR3 DNA follows: TGCGCCAGCAGCCCAGGGTGGAGGGTCTACAATGAGCAGTTCTTC. The J gene is TRBJ2-1, the V gene TRBV5-1, with a possible D match to TRBD2 (6 bases). V was pared by 4 bases and J by 3 bases, with 14 bases between. From germline, CDR1 is SGHRS and CDR2 YFSETQ. This CDR3 spans 15 amino acids.

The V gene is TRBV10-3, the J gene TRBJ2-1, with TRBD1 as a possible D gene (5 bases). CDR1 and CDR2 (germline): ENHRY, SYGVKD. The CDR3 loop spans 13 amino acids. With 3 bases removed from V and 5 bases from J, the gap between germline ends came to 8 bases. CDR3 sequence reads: CAISDRVDNEQFF. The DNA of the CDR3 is TGTGCCATCAGTGACAGGGTGGACAATGAGCAGTTCTTC.

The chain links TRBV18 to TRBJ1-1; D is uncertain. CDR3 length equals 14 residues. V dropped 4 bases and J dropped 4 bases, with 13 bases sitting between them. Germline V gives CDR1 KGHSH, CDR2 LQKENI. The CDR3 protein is CASSQMERGTEAFF. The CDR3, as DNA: TGTGCCAGCTCACAAATGGAACGAGGCACTGAAGCTTTCTTT.